One sample yielded the 32 T cell receptor beta chains listed below, sequenced in a study of shared clonotypes between healthy human individuals. Produced via immunoSEQ multiplex PCR; TCRdb's table is partial and in-frame only. This sample has some 1.1 million clones, with about 80% found just once. Material: memory CD4+ T cells from PBMCs. Subset meaning: CD45RA-negative fraction. These receptor sequences come from a man aged 18 to 35 in good health. Some clones in this sample may be carry-over from other donors' samples.

The V call is TRBV5-1, the J call TRBJ2-7; D perhaps matches TRBD2 (5 bases). This CDR3 comprises 15 residues. CDR1 is SGHRS, CDR2 YFSETQ, per germline. V gave up 5 bases and J gave up 0 bases, with 15 bases separating them. CDR3 in DNA: TGCGCCAGCAGAAGCGGTCGGACGAGCTCCTACGAGCAGTACTTC. This codes for CASRSGRTSSYEQYF.

The chain employs TRBV10-3 and TRBJ2-1, with a tentative D call TRBD2 (6 bases). Germline loops: CDR1 ENHRY, CDR2 SYGVKD. The V end was cut by 0 bases, the J end by 1 base, with 7 bases between. The CDR3 is made up of 15 amino acids. CDR3 in DNA: TGTGCCATCAGTGAGTCCAGCGGGTCCTACAATGAGCAGTTCTTC. Translated: CAISESSGSYNEQFF.

The chain uses TRBV30 and TRBJ1-1; D gene ambiguous. CDR3 length: 11 residues. Germline V gives CDR1 GTSNPN, CDR2 SVGIG (reference sequence). Trimming stripped 5 bases from V and 3 bases from J, with 7 bases between. The CDR3 sequence: CAWAFHTEAFF. CDR3 in DNA: TGTGCCTGGGCCTTCCACACTGAAGCTTTCTTT.

This clone was picked up one time. The gene calls are TRBV19 and TRBJ1-1; D possibly corresponds to TRBD1 (5 bases). Germline V gene data show CDR1 as LNHDA and CDR2 as SQIVND (reference sequence). V lost 2 bases and J 0 bases, leaving 10 bases between the germline ends. This CDR3 is built from 15 residues. As DNA, the CDR3 is TGTGCCAGTAGTATACCCGGGGGAGTGAACACTGAAGCTTTCTTT. It yields the protein CASSIPGGVNTEAFF.

Notes on this clone: Different DNA sequences within this sample yield the same CDR3. V gene TRBV28 combines with J gene TRBJ1-1; D possibly corresponds to TRBD1 (6 bases). Germline CDR1 and CDR2: MDHEN and SYDVKM. This CDR3 has 14 residues. Deletions cut 2 bases from V and 2 bases from J, with 9 bases between. The CDR3, as DNA: TGTGCCAGCAGTTTAGGGGGCGGAAACACTGAAGCTTTCTTT. Amino acids: CASSLGGGNTEAFF. Full variable domain (remainder filled in from reference TRBV28 and TRBJ1-1): DVKVTQSSRYLVKRTGEKVFLECVQDMDHENMFWYRQDPGLGLRLIYFSYDVKMKEKGDIPEGYSVSREKKERFSLILESASTNQTSMYLCASSLGGGNTEAFFGQGTRLTVV.

The chain combines TRBV5-4 with TRBJ2-5; maybe TRBD2 (6 bases). Trimming removed 4 bases at V and 5 bases at J, with 9 bases between. Germline CDR1 SGHNT, CDR2 YYREEE (reference sequence). CDR3 length: 12 amino acids. CDR3 sequence (DNA): TGTGCCAGCAGCCGGACTACCGAGACCCAGTACTTC. Translated, it gives CASSRTTETQYF.

The chain has TRBV5-4 and TRBJ1-3, with 8 bases identical to TRBD1. The V gene's germline CDR1 is SGHNT and CDR2 YYREEE (reference sequence). V shed 4 bases, J shed 8 bases, and the junction held 14 bases outside the gene matches. This CDR3 comprises 16 residues. The CDR3: CASSVGQGRGSDTIYF. The CDR3 DNA reads as TGTGCCAGCAGCGTCGGACAGGGCAGAGGATCGGACACCATATATTTT.

The chain couples TRBV4-3 to TRBJ2-3; 8 bases map to TRBD2. Germline V gives CDR1 LGHNA, CDR2 YSLEER. V shed 0 bases, J shed 5 bases, and the junction held 10 bases outside the gene matches. This CDR3 is 17 amino acids long. CDR3 nucleotide sequence: TGCGCCAGCAGCCAAGATTTGACCGGGACTAGTAGAGATACGCAGTATTTT. Protein product: CASSQDLTGTSRDTQYF.

This chain connects TRBV18 to TRBJ2-1, with D possibly matching TRBD1 (6 bases). Germline lookup yields CDR1 KGHSH and CDR2 LQKENI. The CDR3 runs 15 residues. Trimming cost V 0 bases and J 7 bases, with 13 bases left between them. The chain's CDR3 is CASSPPTRRGNEQFF. Written as DNA, the CDR3 is TGTGCCAGCTCACCACCGACCAGAAGGGGGAATGAGCAGTTCTTC.

The J gene is TRBJ1-2, the V gene TRBV7-3, with D unresolved. The V and J ends lost 9 bases and 6 bases respectively, with 23 bases between them. This CDR3 comprises 15 residues. Per germline, CDR1 SGHTA and CDR2 FQGTGA. The DNA for the CDR3 is TGTGCCAGGAACACCCCCCTAAGCCAGAAGGATGGCTACACCTTC. Amino acid sequence: CARNTPLSQKDGYTF.

This chain uses TRBV7-9 with TRBJ2-4, with TRBD1 matching 7 bases. Germline lookup yields CDR1 SEHNR and CDR2 FQNEAQ (reference sequence). There are 14 residues in the CDR3. V gave up 2 bases and J gave up 5 bases; unmatched junction bases: 3. Written as DNA, the CDR3 is TGTGCCAGCAGCTTATCCGGGACAGAAAACATTCAGTACTTC. This codes for CASSLSGTENIQYF.

V is TRBV7-8 and J is TRBJ2-5, with D uncertain. The CDR3 is 11 amino acids. V lost 2 bases, J lost 6 bases, and 4 bases lay in between. The germline V gene encodes CDR1 SGHVS and CDR2 FQNEAQ. This CDR3 reads CASSLIQTQYF. CDR3 bases: TGTGCCAGCAGCTTAATACAGACCCAGTACTTC.

This chain links TRBV6-1 with TRBJ2-1; D is possibly TRBD1 (6 bases). Germline lookup yields CDR1 MNHNS and CDR2 SASEGT. V was clipped by 8 bases and J by 7 bases, with 18 bases between them. The length of the CDR3 is 14 residues. The CDR3 DNA reads as TGTGCCAGCCCCACCCCACAGGGCCGTAATGAGCAGTTCTTC. It is translated as CASPTPQGRNEQFF.

The CDR3 reads CASSHRTSGYNEQFF. CDR3 bases: TGTGCCAGCAGCCATAGGACTAGCGGTTACAATGAGCAGTTCTTC. The J gene is TRBJ2-1, the V gene TRBV7-2, with 10 nucleotides matching TRBD2. Germline-derived CDR1 and CDR2 are SGHTA and FQGNSA. V shed 5 bases, J shed 4 bases, and the junction held 5 bases outside the gene matches. CDR3 length: 15 residues.

The chain uses TRBV6-6 and TRBJ1-2, with D tentatively TRBD1 (5 bases). With 2 bases removed from V and 8 bases from J, the gap between germline ends came to 15 bases. The CDR3 loop spans 14 amino acids. CDR1 and CDR2 (germline): MNHNY, SVGAGI (reference sequence). DNA for the CDR3: TGTGCCAGCAGTTACGTAGGGACCGACAAGGGCTACACCTTC. Amino acid sequence: CASSYVGTDKGYTF.

V gene TRBV18 combines with J gene TRBJ2-5; D unresolved. This CDR3 has 13 amino acids. Germline values: CDR1 KGHSH, CDR2 LQKENI. V lost 2 bases to trimming and J lost 5 bases, with 9 bases between them. The CDR3 region has the DNA TGTGCCAGCTCACCAGGAATAGAGGAGACCCAGTACTTC. Translation gives CASSPGIEETQYF.

The chain links TRBV27 to TRBJ2-6; 7 positions match TRBD2. The V gene end was trimmed by 9 bases and the J gene end by 2 bases; junction bases not matched to a gene: 7. The CDR3 is 15 residues long. Germline V gives CDR1 MNHEY, CDR2 SMNVEV (reference sequence). CDR3 protein: CASREAVPGANVLTF. CDR3 nucleotides: TGTGCCAGTCGGGAGGCAGTCCCTGGGGCCAACGTCCTGACTTTC.

The chain links TRBV7-8 to TRBJ1-1; D ambiguous. The CDR3 consists of 15 residues. Germline CDR1 is SGHVS and CDR2 is FQNEAQ. Deletions cut 5 bases from V and 1 base from J, with 14 bases between. The DNA of the CDR3 is TGTGCCAGCAGCCAATGGGCCCGGGAGAACACTGAAGCTTTCTTT. This sequence encodes CASSQWARENTEAFF.

V is TRBV19 and J is TRBJ2-7; D might be TRBD1 (5 bases). CDR3 length equals 14 residues. CDR1 is LNHDA, CDR2 SQIVND, per germline (reference sequence). Deletions cut 8 bases from V and 2 bases from J, with 16 bases between. For the CDR3, the DNA is TGTGCCAGTCATGCTCAGGGTCGGGCCTACGAGCAGTACTTC. Translation gives CASHAQGRAYEQYF.

This clone turned up a few times. The V call is TRBV5-1, the J call TRBJ2-3, with 8 bases lining up with TRBD1. From germline, CDR1 is SGHRS and CDR2 YFSETQ. The CDR3 runs to 17 residues. The junction had 11 bases not matched to a gene; V was cut back by 0 bases and J by 5 bases. This chain's CDR3 is CASSLGGRGRGGDTQYF. DNA of the CDR3: TGCGCCAGCAGCTTGGGCGGCAGGGGGCGTGGAGGAGATACGCAGTATTTT.

In its sample, this clone was seen a few times. V is TRBV28 and J is TRBJ1-2; D remains unclear. The CDR3 is 10 amino acids. The germline V and J ends were trimmed by 10 bases and 4 bases, with 7 bases remaining between them. Germline assignment: CDR1 MDHEN and CDR2 SYDVKM. The chain's CDR3 is CATVSYGYTF. The CDR3 coding sequence is TGTGCCACAGTCTCCTATGGCTACACCTTC.

This rearrangement joins TRBV6-6 to TRBJ2-5; perhaps D is TRBD1 or TRBD2 (5 bases each). Per germline, CDR1 MNHNY and CDR2 SVGAGI (reference sequence). The CDR3 contains 14 residues. Trimming left V 6 bases short and J 6 bases short, with 17 bases between. CDR3 nucleotide sequence: TGTGCCAGCAGGGACACTAGTACGTTAAAGACCCAGTACTTC. It yields the protein CASRDTSTLKTQYF.

In its sample, this clone was seen many times. The V call is TRBV4-3, the J call TRBJ2-7; TRBD2 aligns across 8 bases. V was pared by 0 bases and J by 4 bases, with 8 bases of the junction left unmatched. The CDR3 extends over 16 amino acids. Germline values: CDR1 LGHNA, CDR2 YSLEER. The CDR3 here is CASSQELAGTIYEQYF. As DNA, the CDR3 is TGCGCCAGCAGCCAAGAATTAGCGGGGACGATTTACGAGCAGTACTTC.

The chain's CDR3 is CASTWGLPQETQYF. CDR3 coding DNA: TGTGCCAGTACCTGGGGACTCCCTCAAGAGACCCAGTACTTC. The chain has TRBV19 and TRBJ2-5; a weak D match, TRBD2 (6 bases). Germline CDR1 and CDR2: LNHDA and SQIVND (reference sequence). V was clipped by 7 bases and J by 2 bases, with 14 bases between them. The CDR3 has 14 amino acids. Filled out from reference TRBV19 and TRBJ2-5, the complete variable domain reads DGGITQSPKYLFRKEGQNVTLSCEQNLNHDAMYWYRQDPGQGLRLIYYSQIVNDFQKGDIAEGYSVSREKKESFPLTVTSAQKNPTAFYLCASTWGLPQETQYFGPGTRLLVL.

The chain uses TRBV6-1 and TRBJ2-7; 7 bases are shared with TRBD1. The germline V gene has CDR1 MNHNS and CDR2 SASEGT. The CDR3 covers 13 residues. Trimming at V came to 5 bases and at J to 6 bases, leaving 7 bases not matched to a gene. The CDR3 DNA reads TGTGCCAGCAGTCCCCGGACAGGAGGCGAGCAGTACTTC. It codes for CASSPRTGGEQYF.

The chain has TRBV2 and TRBJ1-3; D perhaps matches TRBD1 (6 bases). V shed 5 bases and J shed 0 bases, with 14 bases lying between them. Germline lookup yields CDR1 SNHLY and CDR2 FYNNEI. The CDR3 has 16 residues. The CDR3 region is CASSRQARSSGNTIYF. DNA of the CDR3: TGTGCCAGCAGTAGACAGGCTCGATCCTCTGGAAACACCATATATTTT.

The V gene is TRBV11-1, the J gene TRBJ2-2; 8 bases fit TRBD1. Germline-derived CDR1 and CDR2 are SGHAT and FQDESV (reference sequence). The CDR3 has 16 residues. Unmatched junction bases numbered 6, after V lost 5 bases and J lost 1 base. The CDR3 is CASSLYRGENTGELFF. The CDR3 DNA sequence: TGTGCCAGCAGCCTCTACAGGGGGGAGAACACCGGGGAGCTGTTTTTT.

This clone was seen repeatedly, ten times or more. The CDR3 DNA is TGCGCCAGCAGCTCGGAGTGGGAGACCCAGTACTTC. Translated, it gives CASSSEWETQYF. The genes are TRBV5-1 and TRBJ2-5; D gene ambiguous. The ends were cut back, 3 bases at V and 5 bases at J, with 8 bases in the middle. Germline CDR1 reads SGHRS; CDR2 reads YFSETQ. This CDR3 comprises 12 residues.

The CDR3 coding sequence is TGTGCCAGCAGCCGATACGGGACTAGCGGGAGTTCCTACGAGCAGTACTTC. The encoded protein is CASSRYGTSGSSYEQYF. The rearrangement joins TRBV7-2 to TRBJ2-7, with 14 bases fitting TRBD2. The CDR3 sequence is 17 residues long. V shed 5 bases, J shed 1 base, and the junction held 7 bases outside the gene matches. The germline gives CDR1 SGHTA, CDR2 FQGNSA. Full variable domain (rest looked up from reference TRBV7-2 and TRBJ2-7): GAGVSQSPSNKVTEKGKDVELRCDPISGHTALYWYRQSLGQGLEFLIYFQGNSAPDKSGLPSDRFSAERTGGSVSTLTIQRTQQEDSAVYLCASSRYGTSGSSYEQYFGPGTRLTVT.

The rearrangement joins TRBV25-1 to TRBJ1-2; tentative D call: TRBD1 (5 bases). The ends were cut back, 3 bases at V and 2 bases at J, with 13 bases in the middle. Germline CDR1 MGHDK, CDR2 SYGVNS. CDR3 length: 15 amino acids. CDR3 amino acids: CASSDPYNRNYGYTF. For the CDR3, the DNA is TGTGCCAGCAGTGATCCCTATAACAGGAACTATGGCTACACCTTC.

J is TRBJ2-2 and V is TRBV7-3, with 13 positions matching TRBD2. The germline gives CDR1 SGHTA, CDR2 FQGTGA. This CDR3 has 17 amino acids. V lost 5 bases to trimming and J lost 4 bases; unmatched junction nucleotides: 7. CDR3 nucleotides: TGTGCCAGCAGCCCTCCCGGACTAGCGGGAGCCACCGGGGAGCTGTTTTTT. It translates to CASSPPGLAGATGELFF.

This clone showed up just once. The CDR3 protein is CASSLSVTAYGYTF. The CDR3 DNA follows: TGCGCCAGCAGCTTGTCGGTGACAGCTTATGGCTACACCTTC. V and J are TRBV5-1 and TRBJ1-2; tentative D call: TRBD1 (5 bases). This CDR3 has 14 residues. The ends were cut back, 1 base at V and 5 bases at J, with 12 bases in the middle. CDR1 and CDR2 from the germline V gene are SGHRS and YFSETQ.